The clone carrying this T cell receptor beta chain was counted only a few times. The antigen is unknown. Assay used: immunoSEQ multiplex PCR; TCRdb lists only in-frame clones, some missing. This sample has about 2,500 clones, with 14% to 15% found just once. Trimming pared 7 bases from V and 8 bases from J, leaving 12 bases between. The CDR3 extends over 13 amino acids. CDR1 is LNHDA, CDR2 SQIVND, per germline (reference sequence). The data belong to a study of sequential checkpoint blockade in melanoma. Study results and caveats: Clinical benefit was about 30 times likelier when tumor T-cell fraction and clonality increased.

Treatment in this sample: randomized to nivolumab then ipilimumab (arm A) or the reverse (arm B). The rearrangement links TRBV19 to TRBJ1-6; no clear D gene. The sequence derives from a human donor with melanoma. The source material was tumor tissue (inferred from file names), sampled from a patient given nivolumab and ipilimumab in sequence. CDR3 region: CASKAGRDSPLHF. DNA for the CDR3: TGTGCCAGTAAAGCGGGGAGGGATTCACCCCTCCACTTT.